One sample yielded the 18 T cell receptor beta chains listed below, sequenced in a study of Ad26.COV2.S vaccination and SARS-CoV-2 variants (dated by TCRdb to the early 2020s). Library method: the immunoSEQ multiplex PCR assay. This immuneACCESS table, as held by TCRdb, lists in-frame sequences with V and J called but not all clones. Of the missing ones, under half trace to an unresolved V gene in checked studies; the others have no known cause. This sample is represented by about 350,000 clones; approximately 84% of them were singletons. The top ten hold less than 4% of the sample. The treatment or condition label here, explained by the study, means: roughly 18 received Ad26.COV2.S at low or high dose, single or two shots; several received placebo; per-sample allocation not given. For vaccine and placebo recipients, the sequenced repertoires came from samples collected on day 63 after the first injection.

The specimen was peripheral blood, collected in a trial of Ad26.COV2.S vaccine versus placebo. The receptors were gathered from a person between 18 and 60 years old who received the Ad26.COV2.S COVID-19 vaccine or a placebo.

The chain combines TRBV28 with TRBJ1-2, with a possible D match to TRBD1 (5 bases). This CDR3 is built from 14 residues. Germline loops: CDR1 MDHEN, CDR2 SYDVKM. V lost 6 bases to trimming and J lost 8 bases, with 19 bases between them. The CDR3 bases are TGTGCCAGCAGCCCCGCCCCGGGGGTGGCCGGCTACACCTTC. It codes for CASSPAPGVAGYTF.

The chain combines TRBV7-8 with TRBJ2-7; 8 bases map to TRBD1. V trimming: 6 bases; J trimming: 7 bases; junction bases outside the gene matches: 11. The CDR3 sequence is 14 residues long. The V gene's germline CDR1 is SGHVS and CDR2 FQNEAQ. The CDR3 nucleotides are TGTGCCAGCAGGTCTCGTCAGGGGGCGAGTGAGCAGTACTTC. Translated: CASRSRQGASEQYF.

The V call is TRBV5-1, the J call TRBJ2-5; D is unresolved. The CDR3 sequence is 12 residues long. V was shortened by 1 base and J by 5 bases, with 6 bases between the two germline ends. From germline, CDR1 is SGHRS and CDR2 YFSETQ. CDR3 in DNA: TGCGCCAGCAGCTTGTTGGCCGAGACCCAGTACTTC. Translation gives CASSLLAETQYF.

This chain connects TRBV10-3 to TRBJ1-1; 7 bases align to TRBD1. In germline, CDR1 is ENHRY, CDR2 SYGVKD. CDR3 size: 16 residues. Trimming cost V 2 bases and J 1 base; bases outside gene matches: 7. The CDR3 region has the DNA TGTGCCATCAGTGAGGTGAGGGGGCGAGGGAACACTGAAGCTTTCTTT. It is translated as CAISEVRGRGNTEAFF.

CDR3 nucleotide sequence: TGTGCCAGTAGTATAGTCTGGGGGGGTAGCAATCAGCCCCAGCATTTT. It is translated as CASSIVWGGSNQPQHF. This rearrangement joins TRBV19 to TRBJ1-5; TRBD1 might be the D (5 bases). The length of the CDR3 is 16 residues. V shed 1 base and J shed 0 bases, with 10 bases lying between them. CDR1 and CDR2 (germline): LNHDA, SQIVND (reference sequence).

This chain joins TRBV27 and TRBJ1-1; no definite D call. The CDR3 is made up of 16 amino acids. Germline-derived CDR1 and CDR2 are MNHEY and SMNVEV (reference sequence). V lost 6 bases and J 2 bases, leaving 19 bases between the germline ends. The CDR3 here is CASSPSFSRVNTEAFF. Written as DNA, the CDR3 is TGTGCCAGCAGCCCTTCTTTTAGCAGAGTAAACACTGAAGCTTTCTTT.

The chain is built from TRBV5-4 and TRBJ1-1; 8 nucleotides align to TRBD1. The ends lost 5 bases at V and 0 bases at J; junction bases unmatched: 6. The CDR3 is 15 amino acids. Germline values: CDR1 SGHNT, CDR2 YYREEE (reference sequence). The CDR3 coding sequence is TGTGCCAGCAGACGGACAGGGACGATGAACACTGAAGCTTTCTTT. Protein: CASRRTGTMNTEAFF.

The chain carries TRBV7-8 and TRBJ2-3, with D unresolved. This CDR3 is 14 amino acids long. V shed 1 base and J shed 6 bases, with 11 bases lying between them. In germline, CDR1 is SGHVS, CDR2 FQNEAQ. The CDR3, as DNA: TGTGCCAGCAGCTTAGGTAGTGCCGGGGATACGCAGTATTTT. Translated, it gives CASSLGSAGDTQYF.

The genes are TRBV28 and TRBJ2-7; possibly TRBD1 for D (6 bases). V was shortened by 5 bases and J by 1 base, with 12 bases between the two germline ends. The CDR3 spans 14 residues. From germline, CDR1 is MDHEN and CDR2 SYDVKM. CDR3 bases: TGTGCCAGCAGTCCGGGACACCTTTCCTACGAGCAGTACTTC. It is translated as CASSPGHLSYEQYF.

The rearrangement joins TRBV19 to TRBJ2-3; possibly TRBD2 for D (5 bases). The length of the CDR3 is 13 residues. Trimming took off 6 bases at V and 0 bases at J, with 7 bases between the two ends. In germline, CDR1 is LNHDA, CDR2 SQIVND (reference sequence). The CDR3 DNA reads as TGTGCCAGTAGAGGCGGGAGCACAGATACGCAGTATTTT. Translated: CASRGGSTDTQYF.

The chain joins TRBV15 to TRBJ1-1; a possible D gene is TRBD1 (5 bases). Germline CDR1 and CDR2: LNHNV and YYDKDF (reference sequence). Trimming shortened V by 4 bases and J by 6 bases, and 18 bases separated the two germline ends. The CDR3 loop spans 15 amino acids. CDR3 coding DNA: TGTGCCACCAGCAATCAAGCGACAGACAACGCTGAAGCTTTCTTT. It translates to CATSNQATDNAEAFF.

The chain is built from TRBV5-1 and TRBJ2-1; 8 bases line up with TRBD2. Trimming cost V 2 bases and J 9 bases; bases outside gene matches: 4. The CDR3 has 13 residues. CDR1 is SGHRS, CDR2 YFSETQ, per germline. The CDR3 protein is CASSFGLAGEQFF. The CDR3 DNA is TGCGCCAGCAGCTTCGGACTAGCCGGTGAGCAGTTCTTC.

The gene calls are TRBV2 and TRBJ1-4, with D unresolved. Between the trimmed V and J ends, which lost 2 bases and 2 bases, there was a span of 3 bases. The CDR3 contains 13 residues. Germline V CDR1 and CDR2: SNHLY, FYNNEI. The CDR3 DNA reads as TGTGCCAGCAGTGAATACACTAATGAAAAACTGTTTTTT. It translates to CASSEYTNEKLFF.

DNA for the CDR3: TGTGCCAGCAGTGAACGGGCTCAAGAGACCCAGTACTTC. This encodes CASSERAQETQYF. The V and J genes are TRBV6-1 and TRBJ2-5; D is unresolved. Germline CDR1 MNHNS, CDR2 SASEGT. The CDR3 has 13 amino acids. Trimming stripped 2 bases from V and 2 bases from J, with 6 bases between.

The gene calls are TRBV27 and TRBJ2-2; 10 nucleotides match TRBD2. The germline gives CDR1 MNHEY, CDR2 SMNVEV (reference sequence). The CDR3 runs 19 residues. The V segment lost 10 bases and the J segment 4 bases; nucleotides outside the gene matches: 21. The CDR3 DNA reads TGTGCCACTAAGCCCAGCGGGAGGGCCTCAGTCCCAAGCACCGGGGAGCTGTTTTTT. Its protein product is CATKPSGRASVPSTGELFF.

The chain employs TRBV6-1 and TRBJ1-3; D is undetermined. V lost 1 base and J lost 3, with 7 bases in between. The CDR3 consists of 14 residues. The germline gives CDR1 MNHNS, CDR2 SASEGT. CDR3 protein: CASSEGSVGNTIYF. CDR3 DNA sequence: TGTGCCAGCAGTGAAGGTAGCGTTGGAAACACCATATATTTT.

The rearrangement links TRBV28 to TRBJ2-7, with D unclear. The germline V gene has CDR1 MDHEN and CDR2 SYDVKM. V was trimmed by 3 bases and J by 3 bases, leaving 9 bases between them. The CDR3 extends over 13 amino acids. CDR3 residues: CASSFAPLYEQYF. DNA of the CDR3: TGTGCCAGCAGTTTCGCCCCCCTCTACGAGCAGTACTTC.

This rearrangement joins TRBV6-5 to TRBJ2-2; weak D call: TRBD2 (6 bases). V lost 7 bases and J lost 5, with 11 bases in between. Germline-derived CDR1 and CDR2 are MNHEY and SVGAGI. The CDR3 extends over 13 amino acids. CDR3 in DNA: TGTGCCAGCAACCCGGGAGTTACCGGGGAGCTGTTTTTT. Translated, it gives CASNPGVTGELFF.